The TCR beta chain described here comes from a study of T cell changes during pregnancy in multiple sclerosis. V shed 2 bases and J 1 base; nucleotides not matched to a gene: 4. The V gene's germline CDR1 is MNHNS and CDR2 SASEGT. The CDR3 has 16 residues. Assay used: immunoSEQ multiplex PCR; TCRdb lists only in-frame clones, some missing. The sample contains fewer than 30,000 clones, more than 80% of which appear only once. The rearrangement links TRBV6-1 to TRBJ1-3, with 8 bases that match TRBD1. The TCR was taken from a female donor with multiple sclerosis, enrolled in a pregnancy study. This specimen consisted of CD4+ T cells from peripheral blood mononuclear cells, obtained in the first trimester of pregnancy. The CDR3 bases are TGTGCCAGCAGTGAACAGGGGGCGCGATCTGGAAACACCATATATTTT. This encodes CASSEQGARSGNTIYF.